This TCR beta chain was sequenced for a study of CD4+ T cells in melanoma (dated by TCRdb to between 2021 and 2024). With respect to the entire study: The study examined neoantigen-specific CD4+ T cells in human melanoma. What the study reported, not specific to this receptor: Neoantigen-specific CD4+ T cells in melanoma were reported to show diverse differentiation states. The report described a correlation between neoantigen-specific CD4+ T cells and the function of CD8+ T cells, macrophages and B cells.

The method behind the library was the immunoSEQ multiplex PCR assay. Sourced from immuneACCESS, this table was stored by TCRdb with only in-frame sequences that have V and J called. A share of the clones is absent; for the studies checked, an unresolved V gene accounts for under half, and the remainder has no known explanation. A total of over 130,000 clones appear in this sample, around 90% of them only once. In total, the top ten clones hold more than 1.5% of the sample. The donors were people with melanoma. For this clone: Its binding antigen is unknown. The junction shows a germline mismatch at one end, possibly a read error.

The CDR3, from cysteine to phenylalanine, totals 11 residues. Just CDR3 DNA is preserved here, 33 bases in frame from base 1. CDR1 SGHAT and CDR2 FQNNGV are derived from the germline V gene. The V and J segments used are TRBV11-2 and TRBJ1-1, with an unclear D gene assignment. The receptor comes from a human donor with melanoma. CDR3 protein: CASSLIVRPNF. Read as DNA, the sequence is TGTGCCAGCAGCTTGATTGTTAGGCCGAACTTT.